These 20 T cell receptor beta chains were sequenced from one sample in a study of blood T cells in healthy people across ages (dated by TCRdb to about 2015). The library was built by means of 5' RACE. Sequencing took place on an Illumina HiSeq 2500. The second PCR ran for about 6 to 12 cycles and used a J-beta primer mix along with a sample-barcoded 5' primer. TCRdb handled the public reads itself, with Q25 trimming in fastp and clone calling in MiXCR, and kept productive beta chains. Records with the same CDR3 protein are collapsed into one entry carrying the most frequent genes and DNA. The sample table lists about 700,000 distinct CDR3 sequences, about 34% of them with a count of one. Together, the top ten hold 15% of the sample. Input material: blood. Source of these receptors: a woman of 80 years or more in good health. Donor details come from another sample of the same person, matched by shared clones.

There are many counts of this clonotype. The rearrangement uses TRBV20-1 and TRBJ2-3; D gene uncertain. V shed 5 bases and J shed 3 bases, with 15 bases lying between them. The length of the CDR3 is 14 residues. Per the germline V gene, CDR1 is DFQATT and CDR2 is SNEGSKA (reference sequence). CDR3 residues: CSAPSALGTDTQYF. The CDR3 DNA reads TGCAGTGCTCCTTCGGCCCTTGGAACAGATACGCAGTATTTT.

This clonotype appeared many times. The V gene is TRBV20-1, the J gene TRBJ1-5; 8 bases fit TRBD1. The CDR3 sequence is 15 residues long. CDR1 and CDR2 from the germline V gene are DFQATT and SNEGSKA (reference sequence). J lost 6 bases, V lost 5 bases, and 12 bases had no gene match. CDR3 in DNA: TGCAGTGCTTCACGGGTACAGGGGGTCGGTCAGCCCCAGCATTTT. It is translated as CSASRVQGVGQPQHF.

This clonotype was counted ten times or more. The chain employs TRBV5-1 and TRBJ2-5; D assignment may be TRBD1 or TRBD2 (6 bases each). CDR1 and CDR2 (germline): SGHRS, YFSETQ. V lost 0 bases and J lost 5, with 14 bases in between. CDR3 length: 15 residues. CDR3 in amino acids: CASSLAGGLGETQYF. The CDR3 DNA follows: TGCGCCAGCAGCTTGGCTGGGGGGCTCGGGGAGACCCAGTACTTC.

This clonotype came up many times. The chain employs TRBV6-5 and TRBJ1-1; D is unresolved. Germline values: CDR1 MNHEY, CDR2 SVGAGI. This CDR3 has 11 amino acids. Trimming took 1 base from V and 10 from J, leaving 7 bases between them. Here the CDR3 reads CASSYWGVAFF. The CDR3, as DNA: TGTGCCAGCAGTTACTGGGGTGTAGCTTTCTTT.

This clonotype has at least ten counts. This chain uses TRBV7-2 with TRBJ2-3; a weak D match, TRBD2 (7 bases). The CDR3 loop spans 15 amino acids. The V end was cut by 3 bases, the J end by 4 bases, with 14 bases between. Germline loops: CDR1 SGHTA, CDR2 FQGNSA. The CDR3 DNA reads TGTGCCAGCAGCTTTGATTGGGGGGGCGCAGATACGCAGTATTTT. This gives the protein CASSFDWGGADTQYF.

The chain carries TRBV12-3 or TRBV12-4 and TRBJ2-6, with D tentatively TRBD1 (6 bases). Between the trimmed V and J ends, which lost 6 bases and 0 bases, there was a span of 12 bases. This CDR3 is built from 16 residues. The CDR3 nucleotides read TGTGCCAGCAGAGCAGGGGTTCGCTCTGGGGCCAACGTCCTGACTTTC. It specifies CASRAGVRSGANVLTF.

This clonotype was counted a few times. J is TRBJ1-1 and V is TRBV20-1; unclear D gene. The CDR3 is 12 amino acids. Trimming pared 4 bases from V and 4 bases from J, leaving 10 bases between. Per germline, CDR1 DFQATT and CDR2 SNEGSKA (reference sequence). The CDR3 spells CSANDLSTEAFF. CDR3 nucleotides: TGCAGTGCTAACGACCTATCCACTGAAGCTTTCTTT.

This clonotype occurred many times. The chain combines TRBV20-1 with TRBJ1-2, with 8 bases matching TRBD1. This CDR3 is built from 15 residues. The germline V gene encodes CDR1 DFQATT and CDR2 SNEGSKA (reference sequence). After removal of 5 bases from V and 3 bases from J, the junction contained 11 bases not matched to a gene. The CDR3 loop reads CSADEARGQDYGYTF. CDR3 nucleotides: TGCAGTGCTGACGAAGCCAGGGGGCAGGACTATGGCTACACCTTC.

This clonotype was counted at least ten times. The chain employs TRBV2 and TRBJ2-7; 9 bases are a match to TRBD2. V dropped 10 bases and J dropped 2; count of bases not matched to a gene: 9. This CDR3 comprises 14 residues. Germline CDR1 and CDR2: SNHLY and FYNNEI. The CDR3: CATSSERGAYEQYF. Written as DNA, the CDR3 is TGTGCCACCTCTTCCGAGCGGGGGGCCTACGAGCAGTACTTC.

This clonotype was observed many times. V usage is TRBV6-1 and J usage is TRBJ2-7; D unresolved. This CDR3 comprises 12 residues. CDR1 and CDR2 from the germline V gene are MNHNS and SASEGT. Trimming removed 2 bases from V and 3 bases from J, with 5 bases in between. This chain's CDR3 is CASSEIGYEQYF. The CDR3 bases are TGTGCCAGCAGTGAAATCGGCTACGAGCAGTACTTC.

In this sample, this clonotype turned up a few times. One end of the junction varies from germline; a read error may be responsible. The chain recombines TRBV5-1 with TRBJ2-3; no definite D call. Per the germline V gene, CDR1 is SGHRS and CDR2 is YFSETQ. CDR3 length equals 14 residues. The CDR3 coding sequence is TGCGCCAGCAGCCTGGGTCAGTACACAGATACGCGGTATTTT. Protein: CASSLGQYTDTRYF.

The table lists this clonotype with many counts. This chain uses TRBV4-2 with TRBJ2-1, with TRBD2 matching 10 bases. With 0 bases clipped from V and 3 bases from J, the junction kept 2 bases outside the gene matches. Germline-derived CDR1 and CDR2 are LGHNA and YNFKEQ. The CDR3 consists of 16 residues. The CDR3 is CASSQEIAGGYNEQFF. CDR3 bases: TGTGCCAGCAGCCAAGAAATAGCGGGGGGCTACAATGAGCAGTTCTTC.

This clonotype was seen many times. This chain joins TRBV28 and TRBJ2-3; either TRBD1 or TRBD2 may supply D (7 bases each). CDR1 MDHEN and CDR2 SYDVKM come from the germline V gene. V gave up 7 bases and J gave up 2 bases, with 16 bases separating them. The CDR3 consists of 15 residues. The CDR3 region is CASTADRDYTDTQYF. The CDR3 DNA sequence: TGTGCCAGCACCGCTGACAGGGACTACACAGATACGCAGTATTTT.

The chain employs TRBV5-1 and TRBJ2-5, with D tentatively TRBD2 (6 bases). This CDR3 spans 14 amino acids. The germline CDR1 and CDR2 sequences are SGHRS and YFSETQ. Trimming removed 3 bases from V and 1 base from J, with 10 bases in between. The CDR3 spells CASSWGDSQETQYF. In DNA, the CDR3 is TGCGCCAGCAGCTGGGGGGACTCCCAAGAGACCCAGTACTTC.

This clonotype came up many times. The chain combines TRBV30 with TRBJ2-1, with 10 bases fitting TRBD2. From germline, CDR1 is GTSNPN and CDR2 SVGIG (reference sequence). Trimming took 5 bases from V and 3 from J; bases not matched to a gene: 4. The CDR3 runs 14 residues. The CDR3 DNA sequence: TGTGCCTGGGAACCTAGCGGGGGCTACAATGAGCAGTTCTTC. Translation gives CAWEPSGGYNEQFF.

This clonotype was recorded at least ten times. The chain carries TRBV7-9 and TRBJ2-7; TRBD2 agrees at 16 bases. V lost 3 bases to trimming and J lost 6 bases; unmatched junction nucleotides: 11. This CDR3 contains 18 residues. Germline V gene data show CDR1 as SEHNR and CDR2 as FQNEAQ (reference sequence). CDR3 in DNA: TGTGCCAGCAGCTTGGGGACTAGCGGGGGGGCCCTGTTGGGCGAGCAGTACTTC. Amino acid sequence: CASSLGTSGGALLGEQYF.

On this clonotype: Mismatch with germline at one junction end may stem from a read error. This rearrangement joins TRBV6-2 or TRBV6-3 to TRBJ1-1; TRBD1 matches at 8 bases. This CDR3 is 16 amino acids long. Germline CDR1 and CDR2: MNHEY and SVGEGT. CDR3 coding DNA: TGTGCCAGCAGTCCGGCCCTTAGGACAGGGAACACTGCAGCTTTCTTT. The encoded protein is CASSPALRTGNTAAFF.

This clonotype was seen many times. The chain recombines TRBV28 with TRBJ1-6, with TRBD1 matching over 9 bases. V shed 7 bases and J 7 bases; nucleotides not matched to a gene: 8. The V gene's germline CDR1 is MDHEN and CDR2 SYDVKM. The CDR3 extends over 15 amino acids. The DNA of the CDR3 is TGTGCCAGCAACCCGATGGGGACAGGGAATTCACCCCTCCACTTT. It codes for CASNPMGTGNSPLHF.

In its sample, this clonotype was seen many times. CDR3 DNA sequence: TGTGCCAGCACCTCACCCGGGGGCCGCTACGAGCAGTACTTC. This codes for CASTSPGGRYEQYF. The chain employs TRBV6-2 or TRBV6-3 and TRBJ2-7; D assignment may be TRBD1 or TRBD2 (6 bases each). This CDR3 comprises 14 residues. Germline loops: CDR1 MNHEY, CDR2 SVGEGT. V lost 7 bases and J 3 bases, leaving 16 bases between the germline ends.

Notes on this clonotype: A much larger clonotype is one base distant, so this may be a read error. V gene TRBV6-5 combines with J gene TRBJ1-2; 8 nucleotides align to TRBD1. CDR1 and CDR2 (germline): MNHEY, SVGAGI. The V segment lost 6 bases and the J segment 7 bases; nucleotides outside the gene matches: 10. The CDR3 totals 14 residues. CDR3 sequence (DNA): TGTGCCAGCAGGATCTCAGGACAGGGTGTTGGCTACACCTTC. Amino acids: CASRISGQGVGYTF.